Shown below are 26 T cell receptor beta chains from a single sample sequenced in a study of cytomegalovirus exposure and HLA in healthy donors. Generated by immunoSEQ multiplex PCR, the TCRdb table keeps only in-frame clones and is missing some. The sample lists tens of thousands of clones, around 93% occurring once. Sequencing used PBMCs. The origin of the receptors is a man aged 18 to 30 in good health and CMV-seronegative.

This clone was observed a handful of times. The chain recombines TRBV5-6 with TRBJ2-3; a weak D match, TRBD1 (8 bases). The CDR3 totals 15 residues. The germline CDR1 and CDR2 sequences are SGHDT and YYEEEE. Trimming shortened V by 4 bases and J by 7 bases, and 19 bases separated the two germline ends. This CDR3 is CASSETGEGSYTQYF. CDR3 DNA: TGTGCCAGCAGCGAGACAGGGGAGGGATCGTATACGCAGTATTTT. Full variable domain (outside the CDR3, taken from reference TRBV5-6 and TRBJ2-3): DAGVTQSPTHLIKTRGQQVTLRCSPKSGHDTVSWYQQALGQGPQFIFQYYEEEERQRGNFPDRFSGHQFPNYSSELNVNALLLGDSALYLCASSETGEGSYTQYFGPGTRLTVL.

This clone was counted between two and nine times. The chain has TRBV25-1 and TRBJ1-1; tentatively, D is TRBD1 (6 bases). Germline loops: CDR1 MGHDK, CDR2 SYGVNS. The CDR3 has 16 residues. Trimming left V 5 bases short and J 3 bases short, with 19 bases between. CDR3 loop: CASSPSGGRTDTEAFF. The CDR3 DNA reads as TGTGCCAGCAGTCCATCCGGGGGGCGGACAGACACTGAAGCTTTCTTT.

This rearrangement joins TRBV9 to TRBJ2-2, with TRBD1 identical over 8 bases. The J segment lost 3 bases and the V segment lost 5 bases, leaving 6 bases of the junction unmatched. There are 15 residues in the CDR3. The germline gives CDR1 SGDLS, CDR2 YYNGEE. The CDR3 loop is CASSRGQEYTGELFF. The CDR3 DNA is TGTGCCAGCAGTAGGGGACAGGAATACACCGGGGAGCTGTTTTTT.

The chain combines TRBV11-1 with TRBJ2-1; 10 bases line up with TRBD2. CDR1 and CDR2 (germline): SGHAT, FQDESV (reference sequence). The V gene end was trimmed by 2 bases and the J gene end by 0 bases; junction bases not matched to a gene: 7. CDR3 length: 18 residues. The CDR3 nucleotides are TGTGCCAGCAGCTTACTACTAGCGGGACTTAGCTCCTACAATGAGCAGTTCTTC. This gives the protein CASSLLLAGLSSYNEQFF.

This chain connects TRBV10-3 to TRBJ2-1; maybe TRBD1 (5 bases). V was pared by 7 bases and J by 6 bases, with 13 bases between. This CDR3 is built from 13 residues. The V gene's germline CDR1 is ENHRY and CDR2 SYGVKD. The CDR3 is CAINAGNINEQFF. As DNA, the CDR3 is TGTGCCATCAATGCAGGGAATATCAATGAGCAGTTCTTC.

The chain uses TRBV15 and TRBJ2-2, with 16 bases identical to TRBD2. The V gene end was trimmed by 0 bases and the J gene end by 5 bases; junction bases not matched to a gene: 9. Germline loops: CDR1 LNHNV, CDR2 YYDKDF (reference sequence). The CDR3 has 20 amino acids. CDR3 nucleotide sequence: TGTGCCACCAGCAGAGAGGTCCCGGGACTAGCGGGAGGGTCGACCGGGGAGCTGTTTTTT. It codes for CATSREVPGLAGGSTGELFF.

There are a few counts of this clone. The chain is built from TRBV5-1 and TRBJ2-7, with 10 bases aligning to TRBD2. This CDR3 is built from 15 residues. V trimming: 1 base; J trimming: 3 bases; junction bases outside the gene matches: 4. Looked up from germline, CDR1 is SGHRS and CDR2 is YFSETQ. The CDR3 DNA is TGCGCCAGCAGCTTGTTTACTAGCGGGGTCTACGAGCAGTACTTC. It encodes CASSLFTSGVYEQYF.

CDR3 sequence (DNA): TGTGCCAGCAGCCCCTCTCCACACAGACGGCGCTCTGGAAACACCATATATTTT. Its translation is CASSPSPHRRRSGNTIYF. The gene calls are TRBV14 and TRBJ1-3; D uncertain. V was cut by 4 bases and J by 0 bases, with 19 bases left in between. The CDR3 runs 18 residues. Germline CDR1 is SGHDN and CDR2 is FVKESK.

The J gene is TRBJ1-5, the V gene TRBV28; the D gene is possibly TRBD1 (6 bases). V lost 6 bases, J lost 2 bases, and 17 bases lay in between. CDR3 length: 16 amino acids. Per the germline V gene, CDR1 is MDHEN and CDR2 is SYDVKM. This CDR3 reads CASSEGGGRGNQPQHF. CDR3 sequence (DNA): TGTGCCAGCAGCGAAGGGGGGGGACGGGGCAATCAGCCCCAGCATTTT. The whole variable domain, remainder taken from reference TRBV28 and TRBJ1-5, is DVKVTQSSRYLVKRTGEKVFLECVQDMDHENMFWYRQDPGLGLRLIYFSYDVKMKEKGDIPEGYSVSREKKERFSLILESASTNQTSMYLCASSEGGGRGNQPQHFGDGTRLSIL.

V is TRBV6-1 and J is TRBJ2-7; 7 bases line up with TRBD2. V shed 5 bases, J shed 2 bases, and the junction held 3 bases outside the gene matches. The CDR3 contains 13 residues. Germline assignment: CDR1 MNHNS and CDR2 SASEGT. CDR3 in DNA: TGTGCCAGCAGTTCCGGGACTACCTACGAGCAGTACTTC. This gives the protein CASSSGTTYEQYF.

This rearrangement joins TRBV6-6 to TRBJ1-5, with 11 bases identical to TRBD1. CDR1 is MNHNY and CDR2 is SVGAGI in the germline V gene (reference sequence). V shed 4 bases and J 5 bases; nucleotides not matched to a gene: 4. CDR3 length: 15 amino acids. CDR3 loop: CASSSLDRGHQPQHF. As DNA, the CDR3 is TGTGCCAGCAGTTCTTTGGACAGGGGGCATCAGCCCCAGCATTTT.

The chain carries TRBV19 and TRBJ2-3; the D gene is possibly TRBD2 (5 bases). The length of the CDR3 is 16 residues. Germline assignment: CDR1 LNHDA and CDR2 SQIVND (reference sequence). V lost 1 base, J lost 2 bases, and 13 bases lay in between. Written as DNA, the CDR3 is TGTGCCAGTAGTATAGCACTAGGGTTCCCCACAGATACGCAGTATTTT. This codes for CASSIALGFPTDTQYF.

The chain recombines TRBV15 with TRBJ2-2, with 11 bases lining up with TRBD2. Germline-derived CDR1 and CDR2 are LNHNV and YYDKDF (reference sequence). Unmatched junction bases numbered 9, after V lost 5 bases and J lost 7 bases. This CDR3 is 16 amino acids long. The CDR3 nucleotides read TGTGCCACCAGCCGCGGCACTAGCGGGAGCGGCGGGGAGCTGTTTTTT. Translation gives CATSRGTSGSGGELFF.

The chain carries TRBV5-1 and TRBJ2-7; the match to TRBD1 covers 9 bases. The CDR3 spans 15 residues. With V trimmed by 0 bases and J by 3 bases, 4 bases remained unmatched. Germline values: CDR1 SGHRS, CDR2 YFSETQ. Here the CDR3 reads CASSLVGDRVYEQYF. In DNA form, the CDR3 reads TGCGCCAGCAGCTTGGTCGGGGACAGGGTCTACGAGCAGTACTTC. Combining the CDR3 with reference TRBV5-1 and TRBJ2-7 gives the whole variable domain KAGVTQTPRYLIKTRGQQVTLSCSPISGHRSVSWYQQTPGQGLQFLFEYFSETQRNKGNFPGRFSGRQFSNSRSEMNVSTLELGDSALYLCASSLVGDRVYEQYFGPGTRLTVT.

In this sample, this clone turned up once. J is TRBJ2-7 and V is TRBV2; TRBD2 might be the D (5 bases). CDR1 and CDR2 from the germline V gene are SNHLY and FYNNEI. Trimming pared 7 bases from V and 0 bases from J, leaving 7 bases between. The CDR3 length is 12 residues. The CDR3 DNA follows: TGTGCCAGCACCGGGGACTCCTACGAGCAGTACTTC. It specifies CASTGDSYEQYF.

This clone was seen only once. The genes are TRBV19 and TRBJ2-1; 7 bases are a match to TRBD2. Germline V lookup: CDR1 LNHDA, CDR2 SQIVND (reference sequence). This CDR3 region has 15 residues. V dropped 3 bases and J dropped 6; count of bases not matched to a gene: 8. The CDR3 reads CASSMRRELGNEQFF. The CDR3 nucleotides are TGTGCCAGTAGTATGAGGCGGGAGTTGGGCAATGAGCAGTTCTTC.

The chain employs TRBV10-3 and TRBJ2-2; 7 nucleotides match TRBD1. Germline CDR1 reads ENHRY; CDR2 reads SYGVKD. Unmatched junction bases numbered 7, after V lost 5 bases and J lost 7 bases. The CDR3 contains 14 residues. CDR3 sequence reads: CAISPRQGNGELFF. In DNA form, the CDR3 reads TGTGCCATCAGTCCGCGACAGGGTAACGGGGAGCTGTTTTTT.

The chain is built from TRBV5-4 and TRBJ1-2; no clear D gene. The CDR3 extends over 14 amino acids. Trimming stripped 0 bases from V and 4 bases from J, with 10 bases between. The germline CDR1 and CDR2 sequences are SGHNT and YYREEE (reference sequence). The CDR3 DNA sequence: TGTGCCAGCAGCTTGGCCCGGGAGAGCTATGGCTACACCTTC. It encodes CASSLARESYGYTF.

The chain couples TRBV6-6 to TRBJ1-2; TRBD1 agrees at 9 bases. V dropped 2 bases and J dropped 8; count of bases not matched to a gene: 6. The CDR3 length is 14 residues. Per the germline V gene, CDR1 is MNHNY and CDR2 is SVGAGI (reference sequence). The CDR3 DNA sequence: TGTGCCAGCAGTTACGCGGGACAGGGTGTGGGCTACACCTTC. Protein sequence: CASSYAGQGVGYTF.

The chain couples TRBV5-4 to TRBJ2-1; D possibly corresponds to TRBD2 (5 bases). Trimming removed 5 bases at V and 5 bases at J, with 20 bases between. The CDR3 has 16 amino acids. Germline V gives CDR1 SGHNT, CDR2 YYREEE (reference sequence). In DNA, the CDR3 is TGTGCCAGCAGGCCACGGACTCCCGTCCTTAACAATGAGCAGTTCTTC. Residues: CASRPRTPVLNNEQFF.

The genes are TRBV4-2 and TRBJ2-2; 12 nucleotides match TRBD2. CDR1 is LGHNA, CDR2 YNFKEQ, per germline. The V segment lost 1 base and the J segment 6 bases; nucleotides outside the gene matches: 3. The CDR3 runs to 16 residues. In DNA, the CDR3 is TGTGCCAGCAGCCAAGGACTAGCGGGAGTCCCCGGGGAGCTGTTTTTT. Residues: CASSQGLAGVPGELFF.

The V gene is TRBV12-5, the J gene TRBJ2-7; possibly TRBD2 for D (6 bases). Per germline, CDR1 LGHNT and CDR2 FRNRAP. V shed 8 bases and J shed 5 bases, with 19 bases lying between them. The CDR3 covers 14 residues. CDR3 in amino acids: CASKIAVYGNEQYF. The CDR3 nucleotides are TGTGCTAGTAAGATAGCGGTTTATGGGAACGAGCAGTACTTC.

In DNA, the CDR3 is TGTGCCAGCTCACCACGCGGGCAAGAGACCCAGTACTTC. This gives the protein CASSPRGQETQYF. The gene calls are TRBV18 and TRBJ2-5, with a possible D match to TRBD2 (5 bases). V dropped 1 base and J dropped 2 bases, with 5 bases sitting between them. The CDR3 loop spans 13 amino acids. CDR1 and CDR2 (germline): KGHSH, LQKENI.

The chain employs TRBV29-1 and TRBJ1-1; D remains ambiguous. Germline V lookup: CDR1 SQVTM, CDR2 ANQGSEA. V shed 6 bases and J shed 1 base, with 9 bases lying between them. The CDR3 contains 12 residues. The CDR3 bases are TGCAGCGTCGTCCCGTCGAACACTGAAGCTTTCTTT. Residues: CSVVPSNTEAFF.

The V gene is TRBV28, the J gene TRBJ1-2; TRBD1 might be the D (5 bases). Trimming cost V 4 bases and J 7 bases, with 10 bases left between them. CDR1 is MDHEN, CDR2 SYDVKM, per germline. The length of the CDR3 is 12 residues. Written as DNA, the CDR3 is TGTGCCAGCAGTTCCCAGGGAAGTGGCTACACCTTC. The encoded protein is CASSSQGSGYTF.

The chain couples TRBV15 to TRBJ2-7, with 10 bases identical to TRBD1. This CDR3 region has 14 residues. CDR1 is LNHNV, CDR2 YYDKDF, per germline (reference sequence). Germline trimming cut 3 bases from V and 7 bases from J; bases unmatched to any gene: 6. CDR3 DNA: TGTGCCACCAGCAGGAGACAGGGGGCGGGGGAGCAGTACTTC. This sequence encodes CATSRRQGAGEQYF.